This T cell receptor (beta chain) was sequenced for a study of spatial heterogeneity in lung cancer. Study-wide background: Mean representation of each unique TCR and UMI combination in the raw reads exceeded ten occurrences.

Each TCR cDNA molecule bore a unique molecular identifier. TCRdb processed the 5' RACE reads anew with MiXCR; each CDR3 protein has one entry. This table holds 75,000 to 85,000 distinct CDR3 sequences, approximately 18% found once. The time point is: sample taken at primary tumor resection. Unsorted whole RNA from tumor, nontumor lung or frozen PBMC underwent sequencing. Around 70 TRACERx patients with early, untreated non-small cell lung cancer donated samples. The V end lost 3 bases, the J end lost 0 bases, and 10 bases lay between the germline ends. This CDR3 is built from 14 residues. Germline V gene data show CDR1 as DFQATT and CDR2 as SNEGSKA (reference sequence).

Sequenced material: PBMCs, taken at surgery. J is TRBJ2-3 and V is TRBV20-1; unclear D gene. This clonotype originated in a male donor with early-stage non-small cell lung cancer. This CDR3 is CSASLTSSTDTQYF. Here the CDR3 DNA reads TGCAGTGCTAGCCTCACTTCTAGCACAGATACGCAGTATTTT.